This TCR beta chain was retrieved from a study of T-cell memory formation after mild COVID-19. This CDR3 is built from 16 residues. The germline gives CDR1 MNHEY, CDR2 SMNVEV (reference sequence). Deletions cut 2 bases from V and 7 bases from J, with 15 bases between. For this clonotype: Its antigen is not identified.

Notes on the study in general: Chiefly within CM and EM were the contracting CD4+ clones; CD8+ ones were within EMRA. Detection of some responders pre-infection suggested pre-existing cross-reactive memory T cells participated. Clones contracting across day 15 to 85 had a balanced CD4/CD8 profile; later expanding clones leaned CD4+.

Libraries for TCRalpha and TCRbeta carried sample barcodes and unique molecular identifiers via 5'RACE. TCRdb redid the calling of the 5' RACE reads with MiXCR, one entry per CDR3 protein. Of hundreds of thousands of distinct CDR3 sequences in the sample, 15% to 20% were seen once. The sequenced material came from PBMCs or a T cell subset sorted from them (not recorded which). The receptor comes from an adult woman who had mild COVID-19 (a few samples of this study predate the infection). Cell type and time point are not known. The chain recombines TRBV27 with TRBJ1-6, with a weak D call TRBD1 (5 bases). CDR3 loop: CASSLGTMVGNSPLHF. The DNA of the CDR3 is TGTGCCAGCAGTTTAGGGACTATGGTAGGAAATTCACCCCTCCACTTT.